Below, one T cell receptor (beta chain) is given with its context. Its antigen is currently unknown. Of the isolated RNA, all was reverse transcribed, and so the sequenced material was expressed TCRB transcripts. Profiled with immunoSEQ multiplex PCR; TCRdb holds only in-frame clones, not every one. Among more than 550,000 clones, over 12% were seen once, and the ten largest hold 0.04%. Germline V CDR1 and CDR2: LGHNA, YSLEER. CDR3 length: 15 residues. The junction had 7 bases not matched to a gene; V was cut back by 5 bases and J by 4 bases. The data were obtained in a study of beta chain features in type 1 diabetes. Study-wide findings and caveats: TCRB CDR3s from Type 1 diabetes patients were moderately but significantly shorter in all four CD4+ subsets.

Sorting based on CD45RO/CCR7/CD25/CD127/CD95/CD27 separated CD4+ naive, central memory, regulatory and stem cell-like memory cells. Sequencing used naive CD4+ T cells from blood. The sequence was collected from a man aged 18 to 35 with type 1 diabetes. The chain couples TRBV4-3 to TRBJ1-4; 7 bases agree with TRBD1. CDR3 loop: CASSYRTGSNEKLFF. CDR3 coding DNA: TGCGCCAGCAGCTACAGGACAGGAAGTAATGAAAAACTGTTTTTT.